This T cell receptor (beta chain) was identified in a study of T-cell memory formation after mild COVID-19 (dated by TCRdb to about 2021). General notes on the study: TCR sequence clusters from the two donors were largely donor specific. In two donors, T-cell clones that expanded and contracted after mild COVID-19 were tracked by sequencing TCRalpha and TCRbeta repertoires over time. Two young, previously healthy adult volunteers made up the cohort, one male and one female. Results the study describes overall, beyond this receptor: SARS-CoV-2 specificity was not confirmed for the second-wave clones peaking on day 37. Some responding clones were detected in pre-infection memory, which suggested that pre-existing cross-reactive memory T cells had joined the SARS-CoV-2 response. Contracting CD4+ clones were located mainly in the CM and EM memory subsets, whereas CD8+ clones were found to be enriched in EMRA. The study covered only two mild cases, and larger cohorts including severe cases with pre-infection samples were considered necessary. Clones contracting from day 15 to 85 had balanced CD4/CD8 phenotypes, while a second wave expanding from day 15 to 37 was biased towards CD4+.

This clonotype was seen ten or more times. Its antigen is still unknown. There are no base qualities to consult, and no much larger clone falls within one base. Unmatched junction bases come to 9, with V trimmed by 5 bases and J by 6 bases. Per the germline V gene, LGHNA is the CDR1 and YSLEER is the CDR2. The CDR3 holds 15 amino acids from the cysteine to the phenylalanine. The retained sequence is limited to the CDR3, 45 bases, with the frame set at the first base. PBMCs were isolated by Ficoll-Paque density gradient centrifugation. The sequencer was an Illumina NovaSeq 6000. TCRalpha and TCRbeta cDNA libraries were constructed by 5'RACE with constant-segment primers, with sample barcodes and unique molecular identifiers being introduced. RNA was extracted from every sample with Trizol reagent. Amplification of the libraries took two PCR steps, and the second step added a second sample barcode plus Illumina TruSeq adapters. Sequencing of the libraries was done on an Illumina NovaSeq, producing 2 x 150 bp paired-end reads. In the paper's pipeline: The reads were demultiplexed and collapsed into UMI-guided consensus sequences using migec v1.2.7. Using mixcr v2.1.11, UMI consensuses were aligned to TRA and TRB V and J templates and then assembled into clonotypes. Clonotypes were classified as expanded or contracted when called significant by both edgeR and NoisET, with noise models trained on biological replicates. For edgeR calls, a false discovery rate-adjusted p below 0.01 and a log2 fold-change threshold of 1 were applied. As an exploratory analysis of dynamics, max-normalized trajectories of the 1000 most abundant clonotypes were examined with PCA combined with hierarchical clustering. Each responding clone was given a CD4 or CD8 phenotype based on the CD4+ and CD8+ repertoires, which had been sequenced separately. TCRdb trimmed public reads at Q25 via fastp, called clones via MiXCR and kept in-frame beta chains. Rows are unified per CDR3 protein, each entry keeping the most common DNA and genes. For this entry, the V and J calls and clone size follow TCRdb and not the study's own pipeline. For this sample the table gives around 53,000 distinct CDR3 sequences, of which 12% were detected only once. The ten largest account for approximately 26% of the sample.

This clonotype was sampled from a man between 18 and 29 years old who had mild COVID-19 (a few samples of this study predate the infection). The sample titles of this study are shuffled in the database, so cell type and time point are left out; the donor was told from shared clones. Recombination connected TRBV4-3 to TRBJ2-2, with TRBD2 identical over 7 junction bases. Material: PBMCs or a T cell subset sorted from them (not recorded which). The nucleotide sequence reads TGCGCCAGCAGCAACTTAGCGGGCCAGGCCGGGGAGCTGTTTTTT. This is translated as CASSNLAGQAGELFF.